This paragraph covers one T cell receptor (beta chain) sequence. Its antigen has not been determined. Base quality data are lacking; no much larger clone is found one base away. The sample comes from a study of cytomegalovirus exposure and HLA in healthy donors (dated by TCRdb to about 2017). Concerning the study at large: An earlier analysis of roughly 570 of the donors reported 276 Gb of sequence data and 95 million to 130 million unique TCR beta sequences obtained from approximately 180 million T cells. Approximately 300 gigabases of sequencing data and 70 million to 100 million unique TCR sequences made up an early release that covered several hundred HLA-typed donors. Among the approximately 400 genotyped donors, around 81% belonged to the genetic ancestry cluster associated with self-reported Caucasian donors. The study aimed to test whether signatures of past pathogen exposure could be identified by cataloging public T cell receptors. The T cell repertoires of some 670 subjects were profiled by immunosequencing and related to cytomegalovirus serostatus. Besides the first cohort of around 700 subjects, a separate validation cohort made up of 95 to 150 different subjects was used. High-throughput TCR immunosequencing, statistical association of individual TCRs with disease status, and machine learning were combined to predict cytomegalovirus infection status. To study patterns of TCR occurrence, a later analysis re-analyzed previously published TCR beta repertoires from around 700 donors and added high-resolution HLA genotyping. In the later analysis, no new phenotypic data were used to find candidate immune exposures; instead, reliance was placed on TCR beta sequences and their occurrence across donors. To decide whether each TCR beta V gene segment behaved as functional or pseudogenic, an earlier analysis of some 600 of the donors relied on high-throughput TCR beta sequencing. Donor age, sex, ethnicity and CMV serostatus were collected together with the repertoire data. A later genetic analysis took genome-wide SNP genotypes for about three fifths of the 666 donors and used that subset as a discovery cohort. All discovery cohort repertoires had been generated on a single sequencing platform. Class I and class II HLA loci were covered by the typing at four-digit resolution. Typing coverage varied by locus: roughly 620-640 donors for A, B, C, DRB1 and DQB1; some 520 for DQA1; over 600 for DPA1; roughly 450 for DPB1. Five DR-DQ haplotypes were treated as single units for association and clustering because of strong linkage in the cohort. Among some 400 genotyped donors of the cohort, an average of about 240,000 unique TCR beta nucleotide sequences were sequenced per donor, around 20% of them non-productive.

The cohort was made up of around 720 healthy bone marrow donors. At the time of sampling, all cohort members were nominally healthy, though unrecorded immune exposures were likely present. The donor was CMV seronegative and belonged to the group of 352 seronegative cohort members. Each donor provided a peripheral blood sample, and peripheral blood mononuclear cells were used for TCR beta sequencing. The Qiagen DNeasy Blood Extraction Kit was used to extract genomic DNA from the blood cell samples. From the cysteine through the phenylalanine, the CDR3 covers 15 amino acids. The CDR3 DNA has 45 bases and is translated from base 1. From a lookup of the germline V gene (reference sequence), CDR1 and CDR2 are GTSNPN and SVGIG. Broader findings and caveats from the paper: Because counts were too low, roughly 18 rarely observed V segments, including chromosome 9 orphons, were left out of the earlier analysis of a few hundred of the donors. Some IMGT-functional V segments, including TRBV6-2 and TRBV6-3, could not be told apart with the 87-base-pair reads, so those segments were excluded. A group of highly shared sequence variants was considered likely to be a technical artifact of the sequencing pipeline. According to a later genetic analysis, donors in an Asian-associated ancestry cluster had fewer N-insertions in productive TCRs than the roughly 660-donor mean. In an earlier analysis of around 500 of the donors, most TCR beta V segments appeared in productive rearrangements about 87% or about 30% of the time, broadly matching IMGT annotations. A few of the identified cytomegalovirus-associated TCR beta chains were confirmed in vitro to be specific for cytomegalovirus antigens. In a later analysis, HLA-associated TCR beta chains showed more clonal expansion and lower generation probabilities than non-associated chains that were equally common. A further reported finding was that TCR beta sequences accurately predicted the HLA-A and HLA-B alleles for most subjects in the first cohort. Because HLA typing was unavailable for some donors at each locus, only the typed subset was used in association tests. Most TCR sequences were observed very rarely across donors, whereas some public TCRs were present in many individuals. A later analysis found that TCR association rates varied across HLA loci, with DRB1 alleles showing the most associated TCRs and HLA-C alleles the fewest. For the cohort, immune exposure information was limited to CMV serostatus. In the study, about 150 TCR beta chains were listed as associated with cytomegalovirus. Specific HLA alleles were associated with around 18,000 TCR beta sequences at a false discovery rate of 0.05 in a later analysis. Linkage disequilibrium might explain the correlated functional status among segregating V segments, but an unknown experimental factor could not be ruled out. Presence/absence analyses assumed roughly uniform sequencing depth across donors, an assumption that may not hold. Several of the top co-occurrence clusters appeared to be linked to parvovirus B19, influenza, CMV and Epstein-Barr virus, according to a later analysis. Assigning TCR associations to individual alleles was difficult when HLA alleles, especially DR and DQ, strongly co-occurred. In a later analysis, most CMV-associated TCR beta chains were found to appear HLA-restricted, with HLA associations seemingly driven largely by CMV exposure. Cytomegalovirus status was reported to be diagnosed by the classifier with high specificity and sensitivity in both the original and validation cohorts. Only TCR beta chains were sequenced in this cohort, and the absence of alpha or paired-chain data limited detectable features. An association between a missense DCLRE1C variant and V-gene and J-gene trimming of TCR beta chains was found in a later genetic analysis and replicated in an independent cohort. The authors suggested that the approach could potentially be extended to other disease states and immunological phenotypes.

Receptor amplification or capture employed the immunoSEQ multiplex PCR assay. For the multiplex PCR, a mixture combining 60 forward primers for TCR Vbeta segments and 13 reverse primers for TCR Jbeta segments was used. The CDR3 region of rearranged TCR beta genes was amplified from genomic DNA by a multiplex PCR assay. The Illumina HiSeq System was used to sequence the amplified TCR beta libraries as 87-base-pair reads. In the original analysis: A later analysis counted about 80 million unique TCR beta chains across the 700 or so repertoires, and around 9.9 million of these chains were shared by at least two donors. Raw reads were error-corrected and collapsed into unique sequences with a nearest-neighbor algorithm that merged closely related sequences to remove PCR and sequencing errors. Alignment of CDR3 sequences to IMGT reference sequences was used to assign V, D and J gene segments. For a sequence to be retained, at least a six-nucleotide match to both a V gene segment and a J gene segment was required. Rearrangements were called productive when the CDR3 lacked stop codons and stayed in frame with V and J; all others were non-productive. Following IMGT convention, CDR3 was defined as the stretch from the second conserved V-encoded cysteine up to the conserved J-encoded phenylalanine. The earlier analysis of about 560 of the donors excluded any sequence lacking an unambiguous match to a single V gene segment. In an earlier analysis of 587 of the donors, V segments were called functional above 56.7% productive rearrangements and were called segregating when the between-donor standard deviation exceeded 5%. To diagnose cytomegalovirus status from the catalog of TCR beta chain sequences, a statistical classification framework was built. V and J gene assignment, in a later analysis, came from comparing TCR nucleotide sequences with IMGT/GENE-DB human TR gene sequences. A later analysis assigned CDR3 sequences and most-parsimonious VDJ recombination scenarios with the TCRdist pipeline. In a later analysis, each TCR beta chain was defined by its CDR3 amino acid sequence together with its V-gene family, and reads lacking a unique V-gene family were excluded. In a later analysis, fewer than 650 highly shared, low-generation-probability nucleotide sequences were removed to address suspected cross-contamination and a sequencing artifact. A later analysis calculated a clonal expansion index for each public chain from normalized within-repertoire ranks of inferred template counts. A later analysis computed generation probabilities with a VDJ recombination model fitted to out-of-frame rearrangements, and checked the results against IGoR. Hypergeometric tests were used in a later analysis to score TCR-TCR, TCR-HLA and TCR-CMV co-occurrence, with a repertoire-size bias correction applied to the TCR pairs. To estimate false discovery rates, a later analysis permuted the HLA or CMV assignments 20 times. In a later analysis, co-occurring TCRs were grouped using DBSCAN, with TCRdist sequence similarity added in when clustering inside HLA-allele-positive subsets. Repertoires with fewer than 30,000 or more than 120,000 public chains were left out of co-occurrence clustering, as were a few repertoires with anomalous nucleotide sharing. Imported from immuneACCESS, the table was reduced by TCRdb to in-frame sequences with V and J called. These copies leave out some clones; in studies compared against another copy, an unresolved V gene accounts for under half, and the cause of the remainder is not known. Clone size and the V and J calls come from that table; the DNA yielded D and trimming. The sample profile shows around 150,000 clones; about 75% of them were found once. Jointly, the top ten make up 0.55% to 0.8% of the sample.

The sequenced material came from PBMCs. This sequence originates from a male donor in good health and CMV-seronegative. The chain is made from TRBV30 and TRBJ1-1; 8 central bases correspond to TRBD1. The CDR3 region: CAGGRTGNLNTEAFF. The DNA sequence is TGTGCGGGAGGGAGGACAGGGAATCTGAACACTGAAGCTTTCTTT.